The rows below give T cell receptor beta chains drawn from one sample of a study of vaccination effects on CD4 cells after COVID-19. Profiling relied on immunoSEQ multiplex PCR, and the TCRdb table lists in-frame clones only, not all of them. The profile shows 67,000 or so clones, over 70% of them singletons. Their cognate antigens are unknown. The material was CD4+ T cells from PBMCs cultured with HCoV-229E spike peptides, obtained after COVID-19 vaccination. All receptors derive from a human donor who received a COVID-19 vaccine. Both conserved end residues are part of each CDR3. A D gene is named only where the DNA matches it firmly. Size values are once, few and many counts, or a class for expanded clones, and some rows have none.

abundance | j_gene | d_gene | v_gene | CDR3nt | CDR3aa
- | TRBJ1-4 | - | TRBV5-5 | TGTGCCAGCAGCCCGGGGGTAATAGGTGAAAAACTGTTTTTT | CASSPGVIGEKLFF
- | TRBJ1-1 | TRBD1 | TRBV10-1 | TGCGCCAGCAGTAGGACAGGGGTGAACACTGAAGCTTTCTTT | CASSRTGVNTEAFF
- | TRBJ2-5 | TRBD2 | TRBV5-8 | TGTGCCAGCCCTGGATTACCGGGACTAGCGAGGACCCAAGAGACCCAGTACTTC | CASPGLPGLARTQETQYF
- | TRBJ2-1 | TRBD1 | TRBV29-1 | TGCAGCGCTAGAAGGGACAGCCATGAGCAGTTCTTC | CSARRDSHEQFF
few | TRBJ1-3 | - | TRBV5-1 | TGCGCCAGCAGCTTGGATCGGGCTGACTCTGGAAACACCATATATTTT | CASSLDRADSGNTIYF
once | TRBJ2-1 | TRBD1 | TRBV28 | TGTGCCAGCACCCCTTCAGGGGGCAAATACAATGAGCAGTTCTTC | CASTPSGGKYNEQFF
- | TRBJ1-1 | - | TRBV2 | TGTGCCAGCAGTGGGCAGCTGATGAACACTGAAGCTTTCTTT | CASSGQLMNTEAFF
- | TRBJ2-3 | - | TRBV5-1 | TGCGCCAGCAGCTTGTCGCGGGGGACAAACACAGATACGCAGTATTTT | CASSLSRGTNTDTQYF
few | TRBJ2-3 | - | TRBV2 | TGTGCCAGCAGCGTAGCAGCTAGCACAGATACGCAGTATTTT | CASSVAASTDTQYF
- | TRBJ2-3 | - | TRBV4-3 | TGCGCCAGCAGCCAAGAAAGAACGGGGGTTACAGATACGCAGTATTTT | CASSQERTGVTDTQYF
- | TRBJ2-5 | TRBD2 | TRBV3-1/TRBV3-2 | TGTGCCAGCAGCTCGACTAGCCGGGGAGAGACCCAGTACTTC | CASSSTSRGETQYF
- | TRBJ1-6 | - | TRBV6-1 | TGTGCCAGCAGTGTGGGGCCCGGGGTCGGTCTGAATTCACCCCTCCACTTT | CASSVGPGVGLNSPLHF
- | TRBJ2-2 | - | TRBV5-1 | TGCGCCAGCAGCTTGGCCGTAGGAGGATACACCGGGGAGCTGTTTTTT | CASSLAVGGYTGELFF